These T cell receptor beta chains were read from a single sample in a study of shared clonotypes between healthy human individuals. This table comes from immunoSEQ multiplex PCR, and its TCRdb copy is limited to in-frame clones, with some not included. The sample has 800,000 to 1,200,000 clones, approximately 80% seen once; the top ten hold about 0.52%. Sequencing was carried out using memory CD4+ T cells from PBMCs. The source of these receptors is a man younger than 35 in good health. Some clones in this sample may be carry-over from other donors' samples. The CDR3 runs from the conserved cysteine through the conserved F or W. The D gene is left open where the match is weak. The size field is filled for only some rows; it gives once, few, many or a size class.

TGTGCCAGCAGCCAAGATCGACAGTACGGATATGGCTACACCTTC	CASSQDRQYGYGYTF	few	TRBV14	TRBJ1-2	.
TGTGCCAGCAGCCCGGATAGCAATCAGCCCCAGCATTTT	CASSPDSNQPQHF	.	TRBV7-8	TRBJ1-5	.
TGTGCCAGCAGCCAAGTTGGGGCGGTGCAAGCTTTCTTT	CASSQVGAVQAFF	.	TRBV14	TRBJ1-1	.
TGTGCCAGCGGGGGAGAATACACACAGGGTGATACGCAGTATTTT	CASGGEYTQGDTQYF	.	TRBV6-1	TRBJ2-3	.
TGTGCCAGTAGTTTGGGGACCTACAATGAGCAGTTCTTC	CASSLGTYNEQFF	few	TRBV19	TRBJ2-1	.
TGTGCCAGCAGCTGGGCGGACAGGGAAAGCACAGATACGCAGTATTTT	CASSWADRESTDTQYF	.	TRBV7-9	TRBJ2-3	TRBD1
TGTGCCAGCAGCGTCAAGGGACTAGCGGGAGGGCCAAACAATGAGCAGTTCTTC	CASSVKGLAGGPNNEQFF	once	TRBV9	TRBJ2-1	TRBD2
TGTGCCTGGAAAGGGGACGCCTACGAGCAGTACTTC	CAWKGDAYEQYF	.	TRBV30	TRBJ2-7	.
TGCGCCAGCATGGGGACAGGGCACACTGAAGCTTTCTTT	CASMGTGHTEAFF	.	TRBV10-1	TRBJ1-1	TRBD1
TGTGCCAGCACCACGGGCAGAGGAAGAATGAACACTGAAGCTTTCTTT	CASTTGRGRMNTEAFF	.	TRBV5-5	TRBJ1-1	.
TGTGCCACCAGCAGAGATGGACGGCCCCAGCATTTT	CATSRDGRPQHF	.	TRBV15	TRBJ1-5	.
TGTGCCAGCAGCTTAGGACCGGCCACTCACTCTGGAAACACCATATATTTT	CASSLGPATHSGNTIYF	.	TRBV7-9	TRBJ1-3	.
TGTGCCAGCAGCCATGGGGGCGGGAGGAGCCTCCACGAGCAGTACTTC	CASSHGGGRSLHEQYF	once	TRBV7-9	TRBJ2-7	TRBD2
TGCGCCAGCAGCCAAGATCTTTCACAGAGCTATGGCTACACCTTC	CASSQDLSQSYGYTF	few	TRBV4-3	TRBJ1-2	.
TGTGCCAGCAGCCCTGGATGGGGGACAGTCCCCTACGAGCAGTACTTC	CASSPGWGTVPYEQYF	.	TRBV14	TRBJ2-7	TRBD1
TGTGCCAGCAGCCCCAGCGTGGGAGGGGGGCTAGGCAATCAGCCCCAGCATTTT	CASSPSVGGGLGNQPQHF	.	TRBV9	TRBJ1-5	.
TGTGCCAGCAGTGACGGGACAGGGTCTGAAGCTTTCTTT	CASSDGTGSEAFF	.	TRBV2	TRBJ1-1	TRBD1
TGTGCCAGCATCGTCGACAGGGGGCGTTCGGAGACTGAAGCTTTCTTT	CASIVDRGRSETEAFF	.	TRBV7-2	TRBJ1-1	TRBD1
TGTGCCAGCGGAGAGATCGGGACAGCAGCTAACTATGGCTACACCTTC	CASGEIGTAANYGYTF	.	TRBV27	TRBJ1-2	TRBD1
TGTGCCGCCGCAGGGGACCTAGCGGGCCTACAAGAGACCCAGTACTTC	CAAAGDLAGLQETQYF	few	TRBV10-3	TRBJ2-5	TRBD2
TGTGCCAGCAGCCCTAAATCTTTACTAGCGGGAGTGGTAGATACGCAGTATTTT	CASSPKSLLAGVVDTQYF	.	TRBV28	TRBJ2-3	TRBD2
TGTGCCATCAGTCAGACACTATCCTACGAGCAGTACTTC	CAISQTLSYEQYF	few	TRBV10-3	TRBJ2-7	.
TGTGCCATCAGGAAGAGCGGGACGACCGGGGAGCTGTTTTTT	CAIRKSGTTGELFF	.	TRBV10-3	TRBJ2-2	TRBD2
TGTGCCAGCAGAAATACAGGGGCCCGAATACAGTTCTTC	CASRNTGARIQFF	.	TRBV11-2	TRBJ2-1	TRBD1
TGTGCCAGCAGTTTGGGGAGTAACTATGGCTACACCTTC	CASSLGSNYGYTF	.	TRBV28	TRBJ1-2	.
TGTGCCAGCAGCTTAACGGGGGGAGACGGTACCTACGAGCAGTACTTC	CASSLTGGDGTYEQYF	.	TRBV7-3	TRBJ2-7	.
TGCAGTGCCCAGGGGGGGGATACGCAGTATTTT	CSAQGGDTQYF	.	TRBV20-1	TRBJ2-3	.
TGTGCCAGCAGCCAGTTAGGGAGAAACACAGATACGCAGTATTTT	CASSQLGRNTDTQYF	.	TRBV7-9	TRBJ2-3	.
TGTGTTTCCGGAGGGAACTATGGCTACACCTTC	CVSGGNYGYTF	.	TRBV19	TRBJ1-2	.
TGTGCCAGCAGCTTGGTGGGATCAACTAATGAAAAACTGTTTTTT	CASSLVGSTNEKLFF	.	TRBV5-6	TRBJ1-4	.
TGTGCCAGCAGTTTCATCCTGGAGACCCAGTACTTC	CASSFILETQYF	.	TRBV28	TRBJ2-5	.
TGTGCCAGCAGCCAGGGCTGGACGGATACGCAGTATTTT	CASSQGWTDTQYF	few	TRBV11-1	TRBJ2-3	.
TGTGCCAGCAGCTTAATGGAGGGCAGCTATGGCTACACCTTC	CASSLMEGSYGYTF	.	TRBV7-2	TRBJ1-2	.
TGTGCCAGCAGCCAAGGCCGGGACAGGGGTCAGTACGAGCAGTACTTC	CASSQGRDRGQYEQYF	.	TRBV4-2	TRBJ2-7	TRBD1
TGTGCCAGCAGCGTGCCCCCCCGGGGACGCAATGAGCAGTTCTTC	CASSVPPRGRNEQFF	few	TRBV11-2	TRBJ2-1	.
TGTGCCAGCAGCCTACAGGACCCGAACACCGGGGAGCTGTTTTTT	CASSLQDPNTGELFF	.	TRBV2	TRBJ2-2	.
TGTGCCAGCAGCTGGGCCGGTGCAGGGCCAGCTTTCTTT	CASSWAGAGPAFF	.	TRBV11-3	TRBJ1-1	.
TGTGCCAGCAGCGATGGTCAGCGGGGCACAGATACGCAGTATTTT	CASSDGQRGTDTQYF	once	TRBV7-9	TRBJ2-3	.
TGCGCCAGCAGCTTAGGAGGGGACCACGAGCAGTACTTC	CASSLGGDHEQYF	.	TRBV5-1	TRBJ2-7	.
TGCGCCAGCAGCCAAGGGACCTTGGGGTTTGAGACAGATACGCAGTATTTT	CASSQGTLGFETDTQYF	.	TRBV4-3	TRBJ2-3	.
TGTGCCAGCAGCTTGCTCACGGGAGGAGTCACCGGGGAGCTGTTTTTT	CASSLLTGGVTGELFF	.	TRBV7-9	TRBJ2-2	TRBD2
TGCGCCAGCAGCCAAGTATCAGGGAGTGTTAATGAAAAACTGTTTTTT	CASSQVSGSVNEKLFF	many	TRBV4-1	TRBJ1-4	.
TGTGCCAGCAGTGGTACAGGGGGAGGCTACACTGAAGCTTTCTTT	CASSGTGGGYTEAFF	.	TRBV6-5	TRBJ1-1	TRBD1
TGCGCCAGCAGCCAATTTGGGACAGACACCTACGAGCAGTACTTC	CASSQFGTDTYEQYF	.	TRBV5-1	TRBJ2-7	TRBD1